The rows below give T cell receptor beta chains drawn from one sample of a study of cytomegalovirus exposure and HLA in healthy donors. Repertoires were generated with immunoSEQ multiplex PCR, while TCRdb's copy carries only in-frame clones and drops some. The sample has about 120,000 clones; 80% are singletons. The source material was PBMCs. Receptors originate from a male donor in good health and CMV-seronegative. Both conserved end residues are part of each CDR3. The D gene is left open where the match is weak. The size entry is marked missing in some rows and otherwise reads once, few, many or a size class.

v_call: TRBV10-2; j_call: TRBJ2-7; clone_size: .; d_call: TRBD2; cdr3_nt: TGCGCCAGCAGGCAACGACTAGCGGGAGATCACGAGCAGTACTTC; cdr3_aa: CASRQRLAGDHEQYF
v_call: TRBV7-8; j_call: TRBJ1-2; clone_size: .; d_call: TRBD1; cdr3_nt: TGTGCCAGCAGCTTGGCTCCGGGACAGGGGGCCTCTCCCTATGGCTACACCTTC; cdr3_aa: CASSLAPGQGASPYGYTF
v_call: TRBV5-5; j_call: TRBJ2-7; clone_size: .; d_call: .; cdr3_nt: TGTGCCAGCAGGACCCCGGGACAAGTCTACGAGCAGTACTTC; cdr3_aa: CASRTPGQVYEQYF
v_call: TRBV28; j_call: TRBJ1-6; clone_size: .; d_call: .; cdr3_nt: TGTGCCAGCAAGATCCAGTATAATTCACCCCTCCACTTT; cdr3_aa: CASKIQYNSPLHF
v_call: TRBV6-5; j_call: TRBJ1-1; clone_size: .; d_call: .; cdr3_nt: TGTGCCAGCAGCGAACGCAGGGGTTTGGGCACTGAAGCTTTCTTT; cdr3_aa: CASSERRGLGTEAFF
v_call: TRBV4-1; j_call: TRBJ2-3; clone_size: .; d_call: TRBD2; cdr3_nt: TGCGCCAGCAGCCTGGGAGGGGTAGGAGATACACAGTATTTT; cdr3_aa: CASSLGGVGDTQYF
v_call: TRBV19; j_call: TRBJ2-5; clone_size: .; d_call: TRBD2; cdr3_nt: TGTGCCAGTAGTATGGTAGCGGGGGAAAAAGAGACCCAGTACTTC; cdr3_aa: CASSMVAGEKETQYF
v_call: TRBV2; j_call: TRBJ2-3; clone_size: .; d_call: TRBD2; cdr3_nt: TGTGCCAGCGGGCTAGCGGGGATCACAGATACGCAGTATTTT; cdr3_aa: CASGLAGITDTQYF
v_call: TRBV4-2; j_call: TRBJ1-5; clone_size: once; d_call: TRBD1; cdr3_nt: TGTGCCAGCAGCCAAGACGGGACAGGGCGACAGCCCCAGCATTTT; cdr3_aa: CASSQDGTGRQPQHF
v_call: TRBV6-5; j_call: TRBJ1-6; clone_size: .; d_call: .; cdr3_nt: TGTGCCAGCAGTTACAACCCCACCCGCCGGGATTCACCCCTCCACTTT; cdr3_aa: CASSYNPTRRDSPLHF
v_call: TRBV2; j_call: TRBJ1-2; clone_size: .; d_call: TRBD1; cdr3_nt: TGTGCCAGCAGGGGGGACAGGGTAGATGGCTACACCTTC; cdr3_aa: CASRGDRVDGYTF
v_call: TRBV7-9; j_call: TRBJ2-3; clone_size: once; d_call: TRBD2; cdr3_nt: TGTGCCAGCAGCTTGGGGAGCGGGGGCCTAGGGACAGATACGCAGTATTTT; cdr3_aa: CASSLGSGGLGTDTQYF
v_call: TRBV5-1; j_call: TRBJ2-1; clone_size: .; d_call: TRBD1; cdr3_nt: TGCGCCAGCAGCTTGGCCGGGACAGGGGGCTCGGATGAGCAGTTCTTC; cdr3_aa: CASSLAGTGGSDEQFF
v_call: TRBV2; j_call: TRBJ1-2; clone_size: .; d_call: .; cdr3_nt: TGTGCCAGCAGTGAAGCTGAAGCGGGCCCTCCCTATGGCTACACCTTC; cdr3_aa: CASSEAEAGPPYGYTF
v_call: TRBV11-2; j_call: TRBJ1-4; clone_size: .; d_call: .; cdr3_nt: TGTGCCAGCAGCGTACAAACAGGGCTTAATGAAAAACTGTTTTTT; cdr3_aa: CASSVQTGLNEKLFF
v_call: TRBV27; j_call: TRBJ2-1; clone_size: .; d_call: .; cdr3_nt: TGTGCCAGCAGGATGGGCCATGAGCAGTTCTTC; cdr3_aa: CASRMGHEQFF